This entry lists 30 T cell receptor beta chains sequenced from one sample in a study of technical replicates of blood from several donors. The repertoire was sequenced with immunoSEQ multiplex PCR; TCRdb's copy has only in-frame clones and lacks some. The sample has 84,000 or so clones, 90% to 95% seen once. Sequencing input: T cells isolated from PBMCs. The receptors were gathered from a human donor in good health.

The rearrangement links TRBV11-2 to TRBJ1-2, with a weak D call TRBD1 (6 bases). This CDR3 spans 13 amino acids. Between the trimmed V and J ends, which lost 4 bases and 8 bases, there was a span of 14 bases. Germline CDR1 and CDR2: SGHAT and FQNNGV. CDR3 in DNA: TGTGCCAGCAGCTACAGGGACGGTAGCGGCTACACCTTC. Residues: CASSYRDGSGYTF. Full variable domain (rest looked up from reference TRBV11-2 and TRBJ1-2): EAGVAQSPRYKIIEKRQSVAFWCNPISGHATLYWYQQILGQGPKLLIQFQNNGVVDDSQLPKDRFSAERLKGVDSTLKIQPAKLEDSAVYLCASSYRDGSGYTFGSGTRLTVV.

The chain recombines TRBV5-4 with TRBJ2-5, with D unresolved. Germline CDR1 reads SGHNT; CDR2 reads YYREEE (reference sequence). Trimming left V 0 bases short and J 3 bases short, with 9 bases between. The CDR3 is 14 amino acids. The CDR3 sequence: CASSLDLGKETQYF. The CDR3, as DNA: TGTGCCAGCAGCTTGGATCTAGGCAAAGAGACCCAGTACTTC.

This chain joins TRBV29-1 and TRBJ1-2; D not resolved. The CDR3 has 14 residues. V was clipped by 2 bases and J by 4 bases, with 14 bases between them. CDR1 is SQVTM, CDR2 ANQGSEA, per germline. The CDR3 bases are TGCAGCGTTGAAAGTCTGGGCCGGGGCTATGGCTACACCTTC. It yields the protein CSVESLGRGYGYTF.

The chain has TRBV7-9 and TRBJ2-7; 9 bases match TRBD1. Looked up from germline, CDR1 is SEHNR and CDR2 is FQNEAQ (reference sequence). V lost 5 bases and J lost 4; bases outside the gene matches: 9. There are 15 residues in the CDR3. CDR3 in DNA: TGTGCCAGCAGCCTCGCCGGGACAGGGTCGTACGAGCAGTACTTC. Its translation: CASSLAGTGSYEQYF.

This clone showed up just a few times. V is TRBV4-1 and J is TRBJ1-5; 9 bases are shared with TRBD1. Germline V gives CDR1 MGHRA, CDR2 YSYEKL. The CDR3 spans 15 residues. J was trimmed by 7 bases and V by 2 bases; bases with no gene match: 6. The CDR3 DNA is TGCGCCAGCAGCCAAACTAGGACAGGGGACCAGCCCCAGCATTTT. Protein: CASSQTRTGDQPQHF.

J is TRBJ2-1 and V is TRBV5-4; 7 bases are shared with TRBD2. The trim removed 5 bases at V and 9 bases at J, leaving 5 bases unmatched. Germline CDR1 is SGHNT and CDR2 is YYREEE (reference sequence). This CDR3 contains 12 residues. For the CDR3, the DNA is TGTGCCAGCAGAACGGGGGGAAGTGAGCAGTTCTTC. Amino acids: CASRTGGSEQFF. The whole variable domain, filled in from reference TRBV5-4 and TRBJ2-1, reads ETGVTQSPTHLIKTRGQQVTLRCSSQSGHNTVSWYQQALGQGPQFIFQYYREEENGRGNFPPRFSGLQFPNYSSELNVNALELDDSALYLCASRTGGSEQFFGPGTRLTVL.

The V gene is TRBV7-9, the J gene TRBJ1-1, with D hard to call. The CDR3 consists of 12 residues. Germline CDR1 SEHNR, CDR2 FQNEAQ (reference sequence). V lost 0 bases, J lost 6 bases, and 5 bases lay in between. The CDR3 is CASSLAGPEAFF. The CDR3 DNA reads as TGTGCCAGCAGCTTAGCGGGCCCTGAAGCTTTCTTT.

This rearrangement joins TRBV5-1 to TRBJ2-5; 12 nucleotides agree with TRBD2. Germline-derived CDR1 and CDR2 are SGHRS and YFSETQ. V gave up 4 bases and J gave up 4 bases; unmatched junction bases: 5. CDR3 length: 15 amino acids. CDR3: CASSPSGGAAETQYF. The CDR3 bases are TGCGCCAGCAGCCCTAGCGGGGGGGCCGCAGAGACCCAGTACTTC.

Here the CDR3 reads CASSPQGSGGYTF. DNA for the CDR3: TGCGCCAGCAGCCCGCAGGGTTCTGGAGGCTACACCTTC. The chain uses TRBV5-1 and TRBJ1-2; tentative D call: TRBD1 (5 bases). The germline CDR1 and CDR2 sequences are SGHRS and YFSETQ. This CDR3 spans 13 amino acids. The V end was cut by 4 bases, the J end by 8 bases, with 15 bases between.

The rearrangement links TRBV11-2 to TRBJ2-7; TRBD1 matches at 9 bases. Germline V gene sequence: CDR1 SGHAT, CDR2 FQNNGV. V was pared by 4 bases and J by 4 bases, with 8 bases of the junction left unmatched. This CDR3 region has 15 residues. CDR3 DNA: TGTGCCAGCAGCTCACCGGGACAGGGACTTTACGAGCAGTACTTC. Translating gives CASSSPGQGLYEQYF.

The CDR3 DNA sequence: TGTGCCAGCAGTACAGGGGAGGTGAACACTGAAGCTTTCTTT. This sequence encodes CASSTGEVNTEAFF. V is TRBV2 and J is TRBJ1-1; 7 nucleotides agree with TRBD1. The V gene's germline CDR1 is SNHLY and CDR2 FYNNEI. The CDR3 has 14 residues. The V and J ends lost 5 bases and 0 bases, in that order; junction bases with no gene match: 3.

The gene calls are TRBV7-9 and TRBJ1-1; D gene unclear. This CDR3 has 13 residues. Germline CDR1 is SEHNR and CDR2 is FQNEAQ (reference sequence). The V and J ends lost 3 bases and 4 bases respectively, with 9 bases between them. CDR3 residues: CASSFGEGTEAFF. The CDR3, as DNA: TGTGCCAGCAGCTTCGGGGAGGGCACTGAAGCTTTCTTT.

The chain employs TRBV5-1 and TRBJ2-2; D may be TRBD2 (6 bases). V lost 4 bases and J lost 1, with 8 bases in between. This CDR3 has 14 amino acids. Germline-derived CDR1 and CDR2 are SGHRS and YFSETQ. The CDR3 DNA sequence: TGCGCCAGCAGCGAGGGACTGAACACCGGGGAGCTGTTTTTT. This codes for CASSEGLNTGELFF.

The CDR3 DNA sequence: TGTGCCAGCACACCAGGCCCCCGGGAGACCCAGTACTTC. Translated: CASTPGPRETQYF. This chain joins TRBV27 and TRBJ2-5; unclear D gene. CDR3 length equals 13 residues. In germline, CDR1 is MNHEY, CDR2 SMNVEV (reference sequence). V lost 7 bases to trimming and J lost 5 bases, with 14 bases between them.

The V and J genes are TRBV6-5 and TRBJ2-7, with 9 bases matching TRBD2. Germline CDR1 reads MNHEY; CDR2 reads SVGAGI. With 8 bases clipped from V and 3 bases from J, the junction kept 8 bases outside the gene matches. The CDR3 contains 14 residues. CDR3 nucleotide sequence: TGTGCCAGCGGGGAAGCGGGAGGCATCTACGAGCAGTACTTC. It encodes CASGEAGGIYEQYF.

The chain employs TRBV27 and TRBJ2-3, with D tentatively TRBD1 (5 bases). CDR1 is MNHEY, CDR2 SMNVEV, per germline (reference sequence). CDR3 length: 14 amino acids. V lost 5 bases and J 1 base, leaving 10 bases between the germline ends. The CDR3 coding sequence is TGTGCCAGCAGTCCTGGGGCACGCACAGATACGCAGTATTTT. The encoded protein is CASSPGARTDTQYF.

The chain is built from TRBV27 and TRBJ2-5; maybe TRBD2 (6 bases). Germline V gene lookup returns CDR1 MNHEY and CDR2 SMNVEV (reference sequence). The CDR3 is 13 amino acids. V was clipped by 10 bases and J by 0 bases, with 12 bases between them. CDR3 protein: CATSGDYQETQYF. CDR3 sequence (DNA): TGTGCCACCTCTGGGGACTACCAAGAGACCCAGTACTTC.

This chain links TRBV5-1 with TRBJ2-3; 8 nucleotides align to TRBD2. CDR1 and CDR2 from the germline V gene are SGHRS and YFSETQ. Trimming took 4 bases from V and 3 from J; bases not matched to a gene: 4. This CDR3 has 14 amino acids. The CDR3 sequence: CASSRGGGTDTQYF. The CDR3 DNA reads as TGCGCCAGCAGCCGGGGGGGCGGTACAGATACGCAGTATTTT.

The genes are TRBV11-2 and TRBJ2-5; TRBD1 agrees at 9 bases. The CDR3 has 15 residues. Germline CDR1 is SGHAT and CDR2 is FQNNGV. J lost 5 bases, V lost 5 bases, and 9 bases had no gene match. CDR3 nucleotides: TGTGCCAGCAGCCAGACGGGACAGGGACGCGAGACCCAGTACTTC. Translation: CASSQTGQGRETQYF.

This clone came up once. The rearrangement joins TRBV11-2 to TRBJ2-7; 14 bases map to TRBD2. This CDR3 spans 17 amino acids. The germline V gene encodes CDR1 SGHAT and CDR2 FQNNGV. With 6 bases clipped from V and 2 bases from J, the junction kept 9 bases outside the gene matches. This CDR3 is CASREGLAGEIPYEQYF. The CDR3 coding sequence is TGTGCCAGCAGGGAGGGACTAGCGGGAGAAATTCCCTACGAGCAGTACTTC.

This clone occurred once. The chain's CDR3 is CASSRDFQETQYF. CDR3 coding DNA: TGTGCCAGCAGTAGGGACTTTCAAGAGACCCAGTACTTC. This chain links TRBV6-5 with TRBJ2-5; weak D call: TRBD2 (6 bases). Germline loops: CDR1 MNHEY, CDR2 SVGAGI. V gave up 5 bases and J gave up 2 bases, with 9 bases separating them. The CDR3 spans 13 residues.

CDR3 residues: CASSPRPVATYEQYF. The CDR3 DNA is TGCGCCAGCAGCCCGAGGCCGGTCGCCACCTACGAGCAGTACTTC. The gene calls are TRBV4-1 and TRBJ2-7; no reliable D call. V lost 4 bases and J lost 2, with 15 bases in between. This CDR3 is built from 15 residues. Germline CDR1 reads MGHRA; CDR2 reads YSYEKL.

The chain uses TRBV9 and TRBJ1-1; maybe TRBD1 (6 bases). Per germline, CDR1 SGDLS and CDR2 YYNGEE. The CDR3 consists of 15 residues. Trimming removed 3 bases from V and 5 bases from J, with 17 bases in between. The CDR3 DNA sequence: TGTGCCAGCAGCGATACGGGACACCCGAGGACTGAAGCTTTCTTT. Translating gives CASSDTGHPRTEAFF.

The V gene is TRBV2, the J gene TRBJ2-7, with a weak D call TRBD1 (6 bases). Germline V CDR1 and CDR2: SNHLY, FYNNEI. The CDR3 extends over 13 amino acids. V shed 6 bases and J shed 1 base, with 10 bases lying between them. For the CDR3, the DNA is TGTGCCAGCAGCGCAGGGGATTCCTACGAGCAGTACTTC. Amino acids: CASSAGDSYEQYF. Supplemented by reference TRBV2 and TRBJ2-7, the full variable domain reads EPEVTQTPSHQVTQMGQEVILRCVPISNHLYFYWYRQILGQKVEFLVSFYNNEISEKSEIFDDQFSVERPDGSNFTLKIRSTKLEDSAMYFCASSAGDSYEQYFGPGTRLTVT.

The J gene is TRBJ2-7, the V gene TRBV11-2, with TRBD2 identical over 11 bases. With 6 bases clipped from V and 3 bases from J, the junction kept 4 bases outside the gene matches. The CDR3 runs 14 residues. From germline, CDR1 is SGHAT and CDR2 FQNNGV. The CDR3 here is CASRDLAGGYEQYF. The CDR3 DNA reads as TGTGCCAGCAGAGATCTAGCGGGAGGCTACGAGCAGTACTTC.

This clone came up once. The chain is built from TRBV30 and TRBJ1-3; 9 bases agree with TRBD1. Germline loops: CDR1 GTSNPN, CDR2 SVGIG (reference sequence). This CDR3 is built from 15 residues. Trimming took 8 bases from V and 0 from J; bases not matched to a gene: 8. The CDR3 loop reads CAGDRDGFSGNTIYF. For the CDR3, the DNA is TGTGCCGGGGACAGGGACGGTTTCTCTGGAAACACCATATATTTT. The full variable domain, completed using reference TRBV30 and TRBJ1-3, is SQTIHQWPATLVQPVGSPLSLECTVEGTSNPNLYWYRQAAGRGLQLLFYSVGIGQISSEVPQNLSASRPQDRQFILSSKKLLLSDSGFYLCAGDRDGFSGNTIYFGEGSWLTVV.

The rearrangement joins TRBV5-4 to TRBJ1-6; D unclear. The CDR3 sequence is 12 residues long. Trimming shortened V by 6 bases and J by 8 bases, and 9 bases separated the two germline ends. Germline-derived CDR1 and CDR2 are SGHNT and YYREEE (reference sequence). As DNA, the CDR3 is TGTGCCAGCAACGGGAAGGATTCACCCCTCCACTTT. Protein sequence: CASNGKDSPLHF.

V and J are TRBV28 and TRBJ2-7, with 7 bases aligning to TRBD1. The CDR3 covers 16 residues. Trimming at V came to 2 bases and at J to 4 bases, leaving 11 bases not matched to a gene. The germline CDR1 and CDR2 sequences are MDHEN and SYDVKM. CDR3 protein: CASSLGRDRSSYEQYF. CDR3 in DNA: TGTGCCAGCAGTTTAGGCAGGGACAGAAGCTCATACGAGCAGTACTTC. Complete variable domain (other parts from reference TRBV28 and TRBJ2-7): DVKVTQSSRYLVKRTGEKVFLECVQDMDHENMFWYRQDPGLGLRLIYFSYDVKMKEKGDIPEGYSVSREKKERFSLILESASTNQTSMYLCASSLGRDRSSYEQYFGPGTRLTVT.

The chain links TRBV27 to TRBJ2-2; unclear D gene. Trimming cost V 6 bases and J 2 bases, with 19 bases left between them. The CDR3 length is 17 residues. The germline CDR1 and CDR2 sequences are MNHEY and SMNVEV (reference sequence). CDR3 coding DNA: TGTGCCAGCAGCCAAAACTTAGAGCTCTTCAACACCGGGGAGCTGTTTTTT. Encoded protein: CASSQNLELFNTGELFF.

This chain links TRBV11-1 with TRBJ2-7; the D gene is possibly TRBD1 (7 bases). This CDR3 comprises 14 residues. Trimming stripped 5 bases from V and 4 bases from J, with 15 bases between. CDR1 and CDR2 (germline): SGHAT, FQDESV (reference sequence). The DNA for the CDR3 is TGTGCCAGCAGCCGCGGGACAGTCCAGTACGAGCAGTACTTC. Amino acid sequence: CASSRGTVQYEQYF.